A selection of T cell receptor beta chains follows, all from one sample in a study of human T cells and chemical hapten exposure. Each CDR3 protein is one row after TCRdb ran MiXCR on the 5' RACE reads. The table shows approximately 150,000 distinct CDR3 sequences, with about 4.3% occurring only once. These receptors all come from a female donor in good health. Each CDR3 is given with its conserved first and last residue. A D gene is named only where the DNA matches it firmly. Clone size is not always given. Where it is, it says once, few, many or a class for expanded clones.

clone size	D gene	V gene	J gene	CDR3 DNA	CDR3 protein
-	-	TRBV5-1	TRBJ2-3	TGCGCCAGCAGCCACCCCAGACTAGAAGGCACAGATACGCAGTATTTT	CASSHPRLEGTDTQYF
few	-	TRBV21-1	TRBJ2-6	TGTGCCAGCAAAAACGTCCGGGGGGCTGGGGCCAACGTCCTGACTTTC	CASKNVRGAGANVLTF
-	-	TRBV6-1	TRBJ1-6	TGTGCCACCACTCAGAGCTCCTATAATTCACCCCTCCACTTT	CATTQSSYNSPLHF
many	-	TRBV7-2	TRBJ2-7	TGTGCCAGCAGCTTAGCGGGGGGAACGGACGAGCAGTACTTC	CASSLAGGTDEQYF
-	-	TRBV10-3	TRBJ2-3	TGTGCCATCATGACTCAGAGCACAGATATGCAGTATTTT	CAIMTQSTDMQYF
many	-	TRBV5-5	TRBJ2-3	TGTGCCAGCACTCCTCTGGGCGGCACAGATACGCAGTATTTT	CASTPLGGTDTQYF
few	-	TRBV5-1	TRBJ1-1	TGCGCCAGCAGTTCTGGGCAGGGCTTAGAGAACACTGAAGCTTTCTTT	CASSSGQGLENTEAFF
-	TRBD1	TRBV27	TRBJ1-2	TGTGCCAGCAGTTCTGGGGGGACAGGGGGTACGGGCTATGGCTACACCTTC	CASSSGGTGGTGYGYTF
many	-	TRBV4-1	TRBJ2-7	TGCGCCAGCAGCCAAGGTACAGGGTTCGTCAACGAGCAGTACTTC	CASSQGTGFVNEQYF
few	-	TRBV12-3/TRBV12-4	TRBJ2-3	TGTGCCAGCGCGCGGCGGGGCCGGGCGACGCAGTATTTT	CASARRGRATQYF
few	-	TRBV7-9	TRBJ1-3	TGTGCCAGCAGCTTAAATCAAGATGGAAACACCATATATTTT	CASSLNQDGNTIYF
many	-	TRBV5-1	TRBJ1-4	TGCGCCAGCAGCTTGGCCGCCCGGGGGGTTGAAAAACTGTTTTTT	CASSLAARGVEKLFF
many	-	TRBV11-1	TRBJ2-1	TGTGCCAGCAGCTTAGCAGGGGGTACCAACTACAATGAGCAGTTCTTC	CASSLAGGTNYNEQFF
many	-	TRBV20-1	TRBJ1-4	TGCAGTGCTAGATCCCGTTGGGGGGAAAAACTGTTTTTT	CSARSRWGEKLFF
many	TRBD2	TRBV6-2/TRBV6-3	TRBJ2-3	TGTGCCAGCAGGCCAGCGGGGGGCACAGATACGCAGTATTTT	CASRPAGGTDTQYF
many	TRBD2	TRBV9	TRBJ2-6	TGTGCCAGCAGCGAGAGCGGGGCAACACTGGCTGGGGCCAACGTCCTGACTTTC	CASSESGATLAGANVLTF
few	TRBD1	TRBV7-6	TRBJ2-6	TGTGCCAGCAGCACCCCGACAGGGCGCGTCTCTGGGGCCAACGTCCTGACTTTC	CASSTPTGRVSGANVLTF
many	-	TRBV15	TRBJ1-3	TGTGCCACCAGTAAGCAGGGAAGCTATTACGGAAACACCATATATTTT	CATSKQGSYYGNTIYF
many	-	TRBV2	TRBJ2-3	TGTGCCAGCAGTCAAGGTTGGGGGACAGATACGCAGTATTTT	CASSQGWGTDTQYF
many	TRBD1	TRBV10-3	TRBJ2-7	TGTGCCATCAGTGGTGGGGGACAGGGCCCGCGGGAGCAGTACTTC	CAISGGGQGPREQYF
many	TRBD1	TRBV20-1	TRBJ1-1	TGCAGTGCTAGAGAGGGACAGGGGGCCGGCACTGAAGCTTTCTTT	CSAREGQGAGTEAFF
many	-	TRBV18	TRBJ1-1	TGTGCCAGCTCACCACCATCAGTCCGATTGAACACTGAAGCTTTCTTT	CASSPPSVRLNTEAFF
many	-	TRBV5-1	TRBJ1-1	TGCGCCAGCAGTTCGGGGATGAACACTGAAGCTTTCTTT	CASSSGMNTEAFF
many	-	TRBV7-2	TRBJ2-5	TGTGCCAGCAGCTTATGGTCCCGCGAGACCCAGTACTTC	CASSLWSRETQYF
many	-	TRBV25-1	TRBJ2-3	TGTGCCAGCAGTGTCGCTAACTGGGATACGCAGTATTTT	CASSVANWDTQYF
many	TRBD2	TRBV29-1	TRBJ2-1	TGCAGCGTTGGTGGCGCGGGGGGGCCTAGGACCTACAATGAGCAGTTCTTC	CSVGGAGGPRTYNEQFF